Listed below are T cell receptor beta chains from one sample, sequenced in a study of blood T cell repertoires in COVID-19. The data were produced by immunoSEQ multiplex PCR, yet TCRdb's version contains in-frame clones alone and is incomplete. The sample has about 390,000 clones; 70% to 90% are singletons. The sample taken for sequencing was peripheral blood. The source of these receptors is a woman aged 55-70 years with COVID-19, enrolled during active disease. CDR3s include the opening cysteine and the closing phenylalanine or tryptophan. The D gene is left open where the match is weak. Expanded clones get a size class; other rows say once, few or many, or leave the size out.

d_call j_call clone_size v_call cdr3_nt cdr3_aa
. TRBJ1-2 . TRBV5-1 TGCGCCAGCAGCCCCCCGGGAGCCACTAACTATGGCTACACCTTC CASSPPGATNYGYTF
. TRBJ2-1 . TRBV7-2 TGTGCCAGCAGCCCCGGACTAAACAATGAGCAGTTCTTC CASSPGLNNEQFF
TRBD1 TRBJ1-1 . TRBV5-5 TGTGCCAGCAGCCGCACCGGGACAGGGGACACTGAAGCTTTCTTT CASSRTGTGDTEAFF
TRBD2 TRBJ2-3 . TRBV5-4 TGTGCCAGCAGTACGGGGGGTGTAACAGATACGCAGTATTTT CASSTGGVTDTQYF
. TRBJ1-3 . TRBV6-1 TGTGCCAGCAGTGAAGCGTGGGCCGGGAGTGGAAACACCATATATTTT CASSEAWAGSGNTIYF
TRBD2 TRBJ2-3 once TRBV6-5 TGTGCCAGCAGTTACTCGAAGACTAGCGGGGGGCAATTTCATTTT CASSYSKTSGGQFHF
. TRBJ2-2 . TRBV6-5 TGTGCCAGCAGGCGGGACAGAGACACCGGGGAGCTGTTTTTT CASRRDRDTGELFF
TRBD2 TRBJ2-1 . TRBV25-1 TGTGCCAGCCTGGGGCTAGCGGGGCAACAGGGTGAGCAGTTCTTC CASLGLAGQQGEQFF
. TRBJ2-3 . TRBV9 TGTGCCAGCAGCGGCGGGGGCGGAGGGGATACGCAGTATTTT CASSGGGGGDTQYF
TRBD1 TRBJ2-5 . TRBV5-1 TGCGCCAGCAGCCCAAACCAGGGGGCCTCGGGGGAGACCCAGTACTTC CASSPNQGASGETQYF
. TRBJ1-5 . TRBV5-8 TGTGCCAGCAGCCTGGGACTTTATAGCAATCAGCCCCAGCATTTT CASSLGLYSNQPQHF
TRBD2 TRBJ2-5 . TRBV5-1 TGCGCCAGCAGCTTGGCAGTAGCGGGGAGAGGGGAGACCCAGTACTTC CASSLAVAGRGETQYF
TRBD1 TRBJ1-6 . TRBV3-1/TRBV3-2 TGTGCCAGCAGCCAAAGGGGGCCGGGGACACCCCTCCACTTT CASSQRGPGTPLHF
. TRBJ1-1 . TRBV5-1 TGCGCCAGCAAGCGGGGGGCAGGGACTGAAGCTTTCTTT CASKRGAGTEAFF
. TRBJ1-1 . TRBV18 TGTGCCAGCTCAAAAGTCGACTTGAACACTGAAGCTTTCTTT CASSKVDLNTEAFF
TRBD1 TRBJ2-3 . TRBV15 TGTGCCACCAGCAGAGATTGGACAGGGCGCACAGATACGCAGTATTTT CATSRDWTGRTDTQYF
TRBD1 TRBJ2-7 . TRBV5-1 TGCGCCAGCAGCCGACAGGGCTACGAGCAGTACTTC CASSRQGYEQYF
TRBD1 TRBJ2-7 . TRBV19 TGTGCCAGTAGCAACAGACAGGGCGGCGAGCAGTACTTC CASSNRQGGEQYF
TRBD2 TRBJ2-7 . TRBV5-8 TGTGCCAGCAGCGGACTAGGACGGACGCAGTACTTC CASSGLGRTQYF
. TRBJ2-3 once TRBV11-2 TGTGCCAGCAGCGATTATGTTGGGGGCCTTCGGACAGATACGCAGTATTTT CASSDYVGGLRTDTQYF
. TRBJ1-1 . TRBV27 TGTGCCAGCAGTTTCGGGGGAATGAACACTGAAGCTTTCTTT CASSFGGMNTEAFF
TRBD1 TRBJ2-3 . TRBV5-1 TGCGCCAGCAGCTGGGACAGGGGGACCACAGATACGCAGTATTTT CASSWDRGTTDTQYF
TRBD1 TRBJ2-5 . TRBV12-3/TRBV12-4 TGTGCCAGCCGTCACTCAGGGGGCGAGACCCAGTACTTC CASRHSGGETQYF
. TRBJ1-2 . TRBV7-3 TGTGCCAGCAGCTTAAGACGCGGATACTATGGCTACACCTTC CASSLRRGYYGYTF
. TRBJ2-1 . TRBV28 TGTGCCTCCCGGGCGGCAGGGCCAACCCATGAGCAGTTCTTC CASRAAGPTHEQFF
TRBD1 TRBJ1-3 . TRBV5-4 TGTGCCAGCAGCTTGGGGACAGGGAGCTTTTCTGGAAACACCATATATTTT CASSLGTGSFSGNTIYF
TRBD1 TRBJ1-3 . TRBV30 TGTGCCTGGAACAGGGGAAGCTCTGGAAACACCATATATTTT CAWNRGSSGNTIYF
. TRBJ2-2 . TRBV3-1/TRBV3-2 TGTGCCAGCAGCCATCCCGGGGGCACCGGGGAGCTGTTTTTT CASSHPGGTGELFF
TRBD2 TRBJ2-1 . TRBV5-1 TGCGCCAGCAGCCCCGGGAGGGGTGGAGATGAGCAGTTCTTC CASSPGRGGDEQFF
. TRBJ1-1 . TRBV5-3 TGTGCCAGAAGCTTGGGGCAGGAGGATGCGAACACTGAAGCTTTCTTT CARSLGQEDANTEAFF
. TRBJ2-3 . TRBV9 TGTGCCAGCAGCAGACGGACGGGGGGCGATACGCAGTATTTT CASSRRTGGDTQYF
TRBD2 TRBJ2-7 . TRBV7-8 TGTGCCAGCAGCTTAGGGACTAGCCGCGCCTACGAGCAGTACTTC CASSLGTSRAYEQYF
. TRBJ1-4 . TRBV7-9 TGTGCCAGCAGCCGACAGGAGACCGAAAAACTGTTTTTT CASSRQETEKLFF
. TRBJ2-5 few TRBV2 TGTGCCAGCACTTACCAAGAGACCCAGTACTTC CASTYQETQYF
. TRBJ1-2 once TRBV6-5 TGTGCCAGCATATCGTCTAAAACCCTTGGCTACACCTTC CASISSKTLGYTF
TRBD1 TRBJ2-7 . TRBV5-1 TGCGCCAGCAGCCAACAGGGGGAGGCTTACGAGCAGTACTTC CASSQQGEAYEQYF
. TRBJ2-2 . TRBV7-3 TGTGCCAGCAGCCTAGGGGCCGGGGAGCTGTTTTTT CASSLGAGELFF
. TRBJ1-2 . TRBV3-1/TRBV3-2 TGTGCCAGCAGCCGGGGAGGGTACTATGGCTACACCTTC CASSRGGYYGYTF
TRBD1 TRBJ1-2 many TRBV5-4 TGTGCCAGCAGCGGGGGACAGTTCGGCTACACCTTC CASSGGQFGYTF
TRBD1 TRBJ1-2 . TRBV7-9 TGTGCCAGCAGCTTAGCCATCCGGGACAGACATGGCTACACCTTC CASSLAIRDRHGYTF
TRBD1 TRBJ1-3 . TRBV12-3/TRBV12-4 TGTGTCACCGGGACAGGGATTGGAAACACCATATATTTT CVTGTGIGNTIYF
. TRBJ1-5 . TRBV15 TGTGCCACCAGCCAACAGGTTGGCCAGCCCCAGCATTTT CATSQQVGQPQHF
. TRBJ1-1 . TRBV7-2 TGTGCCAGCAGCTTCCAGGGGCTGAGCACTGAAGCTTTCTTT CASSFQGLSTEAFF
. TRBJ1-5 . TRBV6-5 TGTGCCAGGAGCGCCGTTGGCAGGGATGATCAGCCCCAGCATTTT CARSAVGRDDQPQHF
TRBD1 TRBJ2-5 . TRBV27 TGTGCCAGCAGAGACAGGGGGCTCGGGCAAGAGACCCAGTACTTC CASRDRGLGQETQYF
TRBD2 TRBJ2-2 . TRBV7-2 TGTGCCAGCAGCGCGGACTTAGCGGGGGTCTTCACCGGGGAGCTGTTTTTT CASSADLAGVFTGELFF
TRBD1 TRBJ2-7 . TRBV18 TGTGCCAGCTCACGGGCACAGGGGAACGAGCAGTACTTC CASSRAQGNEQYF
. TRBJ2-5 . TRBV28 TGTGCCAGCAGTGAACACAGGGGGGGGGCGGAGACCCAGTACTTC CASSEHRGGAETQYF
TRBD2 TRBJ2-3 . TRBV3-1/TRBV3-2 TGTGCCAGCAGCCTCCCCCCGGGAGCGGGGGTCCCCCGGACGCAGTATTTT CASSLPPGAGVPRTQYF
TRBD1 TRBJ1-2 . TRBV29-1 TGCAGCGTTGAGAGCATTGGACAGGGGGTGTTCGACTATGGCTACACCTTC CSVESIGQGVFDYGYTF
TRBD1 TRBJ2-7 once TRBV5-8 TGTGCCAGCAGTTCGGACAGGAACTCCTACGAGCAGTACTTC CASSSDRNSYEQYF
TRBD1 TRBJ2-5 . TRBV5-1 TGCGCCAGCAGCTTGGGGGACAGTTCCGTAGAGACCCAGTACTTC CASSLGDSSVETQYF
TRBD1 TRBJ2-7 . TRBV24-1 TGTGCCACCAGTGACACTACAGGGGGTCCGTACGAGCAGTACTTC CATSDTTGGPYEQYF
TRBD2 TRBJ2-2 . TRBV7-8 TGTGCCAGCAGCTTAGTCCGGGGGGATACCGGGGAGCTGTTTTTT CASSLVRGDTGELFF
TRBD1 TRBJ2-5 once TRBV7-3 TGTGCCAGCAGCCAGGGACAGGGTAAAGTGGAGACCCAGTACTTC CASSQGQGKVETQYF
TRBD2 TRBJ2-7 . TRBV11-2 TGTGCCAGCAGCCTGAGCGGGGCCTACGAGCAGTACTTC CASSLSGAYEQYF
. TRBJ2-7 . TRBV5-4 TGTGCCAGCAGCTTGGCCTCTGGGAGGACCTACGAGCAGTACTTC CASSLASGRTYEQYF
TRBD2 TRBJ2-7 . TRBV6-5 TGTGCCAGCAGTTACGGACGGTTTGCGGGGGTTTACGAGCAGTACTTC CASSYGRFAGVYEQYF